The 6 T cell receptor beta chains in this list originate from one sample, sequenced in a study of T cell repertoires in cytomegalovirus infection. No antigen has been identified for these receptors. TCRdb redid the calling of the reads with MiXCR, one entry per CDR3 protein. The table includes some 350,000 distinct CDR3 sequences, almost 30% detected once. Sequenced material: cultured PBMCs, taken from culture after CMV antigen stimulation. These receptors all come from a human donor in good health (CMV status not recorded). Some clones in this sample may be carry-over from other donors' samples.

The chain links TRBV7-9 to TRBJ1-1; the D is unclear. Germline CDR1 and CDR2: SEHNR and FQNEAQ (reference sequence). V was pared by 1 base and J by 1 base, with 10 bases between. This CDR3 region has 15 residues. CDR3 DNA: TGTGCCAGCAGCTTAGGAGGTGTCGAGAACACTGAAGCTTTCTTT. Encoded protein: CASSLGGVENTEAFF.

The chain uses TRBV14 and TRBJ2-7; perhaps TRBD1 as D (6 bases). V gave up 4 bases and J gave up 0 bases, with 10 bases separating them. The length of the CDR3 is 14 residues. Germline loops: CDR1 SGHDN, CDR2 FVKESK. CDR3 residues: CASSLYRDSYEQYF. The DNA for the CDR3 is TGTGCCAGCAGCCTTTACAGGGACTCCTACGAGCAGTACTTC. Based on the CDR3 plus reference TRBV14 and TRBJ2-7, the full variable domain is EAGVTQFPSHSVIEKGQTVTLRCDPISGHDNLYWYRRVMGKEIKFLLHFVKESKQDESGMPNNRFLAERTGGTYSTLKVQPAELEDSGVYFCASSLYRDSYEQYFGPGTRLTVT.

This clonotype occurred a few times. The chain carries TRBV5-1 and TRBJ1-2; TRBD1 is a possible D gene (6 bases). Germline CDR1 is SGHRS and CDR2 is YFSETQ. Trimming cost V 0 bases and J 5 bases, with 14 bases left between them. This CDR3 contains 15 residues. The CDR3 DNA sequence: TGCGCCAGCAGCTTGGGGGACACAAGTGGGTATGGCTACACCTTC. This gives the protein CASSLGDTSGYGYTF. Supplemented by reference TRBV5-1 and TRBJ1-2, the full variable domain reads KAGVTQTPRYLIKTRGQQVTLSCSPISGHRSVSWYQQTPGQGLQFLFEYFSETQRNKGNFPGRFSGRQFSNSRSEMNVSTLELGDSALYLCASSLGDTSGYGYTFGSGTRLTVV.

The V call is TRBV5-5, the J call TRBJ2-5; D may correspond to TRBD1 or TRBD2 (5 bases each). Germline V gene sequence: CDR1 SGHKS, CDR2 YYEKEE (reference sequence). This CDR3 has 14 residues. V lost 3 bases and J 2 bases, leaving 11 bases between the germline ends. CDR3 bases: TGTGCCAGCAGCTCCCCGTGGGGGCAAGAGACCCAGTACTTC. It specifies CASSSPWGQETQYF.

CDR3 in amino acids: CASSLAGVHRESPLHF. The DNA for the CDR3 is TGTGCCAGCAGCTTAGCGGGGGTCCACAGGGAATCACCCCTCCACTTT. The rearrangement uses TRBV11-1 and TRBJ1-6; possible D gene TRBD1, 6 bases. Germline CDR1 reads SGHAT; CDR2 reads FQDESV (reference sequence). The CDR3 is 16 residues long. With 0 bases removed from V and 10 bases from J, the gap between germline ends came to 16 bases.

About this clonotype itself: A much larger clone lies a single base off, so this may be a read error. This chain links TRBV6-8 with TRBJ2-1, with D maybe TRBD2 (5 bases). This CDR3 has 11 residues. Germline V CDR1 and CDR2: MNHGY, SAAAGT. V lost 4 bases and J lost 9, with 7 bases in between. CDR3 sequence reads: CASSFRGEQFF. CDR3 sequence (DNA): TGTGCCAGCAGTTTCCGGGGTGAGCAGTTCTTC.